This T cell receptor beta chain was retrieved from a study of T cell repertoires in cytomegalovirus infection. Concerning this clonotype: Its specificity is unknown.

Each CDR3 protein gets one entry after TCRdb re-called the reads with MiXCR. The table includes roughly 310,000 distinct CDR3 sequences, roughly 29% detected once. The CDR3 length is 14 residues. V trimming: 7 bases; J trimming: 4 bases; junction bases outside the gene matches: 9. Germline CDR1 reads MDHEN; CDR2 reads SYDVKM. The receptor's source is a human donor in good health (CMV status not recorded). Some clones in this sample may be carry-over from other donors' samples. The chain links TRBV28 to TRBJ1-2; TRBD1 matches 7 bases. This sample comprised cultured PBMCs, obtained from culture after CMV antigen stimulation. CDR3 sequence (DNA): TGTGCCAGCAACCCGACAGGGCGGTTCTATGGCTACACCTTC. Amino acids: CASNPTGRFYGYTF.